The source of this T cell receptor beta chain is a study of T cell responses to AZD1222 COVID-19 vaccine. General study findings and limits: White British ancestry dominated among donors, who included more females, and clonal diversity was possibly underestimated. Among those given AZD1222, only six or seven were seropositive at baseline. The study reported that nearly half of spike-specific TCRs target unmutated variant regions.

The analysis combined second doses at about 4 or about 12 weeks. On this clone itself: Its antigen is undetermined.

The CDR3 is 12 amino acids. Germline CDR1 SEHNR, CDR2 FQNEAQ (reference sequence). Trimming removed 3 bases at V and 6 bases at J, with 8 bases between. The assay was immunoSEQ multiplex PCR, and TCRdb's table has in-frame clones only and misses some. The profile shows 77,000 or so clones, approximately 90% of them singletons. Specimen: peripheral blood, collected 28 days after the second AZD1222 dose. The chain employs TRBV7-9 and TRBJ1-2; possible D gene TRBD1, 6 bases. This sequence originates from an adult who received the AZD1222 COVID-19 vaccine. The CDR3 reads CASSLGADGYTF. The CDR3 DNA is TGTGCCAGCAGCTTGGGGGCCGATGGCTACACCTTC.